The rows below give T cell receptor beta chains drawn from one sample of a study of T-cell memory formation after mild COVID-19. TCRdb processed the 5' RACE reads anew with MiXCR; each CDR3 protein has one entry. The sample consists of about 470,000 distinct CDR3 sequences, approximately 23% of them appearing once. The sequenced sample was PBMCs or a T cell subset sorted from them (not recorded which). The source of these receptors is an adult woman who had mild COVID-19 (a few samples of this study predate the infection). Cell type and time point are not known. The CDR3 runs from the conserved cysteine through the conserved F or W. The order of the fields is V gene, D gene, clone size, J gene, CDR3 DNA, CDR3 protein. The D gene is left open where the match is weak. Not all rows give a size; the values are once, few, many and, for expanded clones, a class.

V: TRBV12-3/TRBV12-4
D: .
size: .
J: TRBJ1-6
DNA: TGTGCCAGCAGTCCATCGGGGGGCTGGCAATCACCCCTCCACTTT
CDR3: CASSPSGGWQSPLHF

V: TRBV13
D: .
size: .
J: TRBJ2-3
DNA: TGTGCCAGCAGCGCATATTCCGGGGGAGATACGCAGTATTTT
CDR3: CASSAYSGGDTQYF

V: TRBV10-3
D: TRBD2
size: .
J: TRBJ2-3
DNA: TGTGCCATCAGTGTCCAGCGGGGGTACACAGATACGCAGTATTTT
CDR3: CAISVQRGYTDTQYF

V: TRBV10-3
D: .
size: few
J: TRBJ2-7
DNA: TGTGCCACCCAGTCCACCTACGAGCAGTACTTC
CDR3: CATQSTYEQYF

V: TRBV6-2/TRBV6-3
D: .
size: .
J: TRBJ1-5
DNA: TGTGCCAGCAGTTACTCAGGGGCCAGCAATCAGCCCCAGCATTTT
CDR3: CASSYSGASNQPQHF

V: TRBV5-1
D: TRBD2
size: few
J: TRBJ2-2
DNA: TGCGCCAGCACCGCCCGCGGGGGTTCCGGGGAGCTGTTTTTT
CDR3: CASTARGGSGELFF

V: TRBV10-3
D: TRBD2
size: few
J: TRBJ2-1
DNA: TGTGCCATCACTGGACTAGCGGGAGAGGGTCGGCAGTTCTTC
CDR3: CAITGLAGEGRQFF

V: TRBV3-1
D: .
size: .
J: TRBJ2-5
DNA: TGTGCCAGCAGCCAAGATTCCGGTACTAGGGAGACCCAGTACTTC
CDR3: CASSQDSGTRETQYF

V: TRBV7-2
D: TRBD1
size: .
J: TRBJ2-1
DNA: TGTGCCAGCAGTTTAACAGGGGCGACCTCCTACAATGAGCAGTTCTTC
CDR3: CASSLTGATSYNEQFF

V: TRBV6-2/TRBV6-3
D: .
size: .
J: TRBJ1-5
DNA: TGTGCCAGCAGTTACTCGATAGCGGGTCAATGGCCCCAGCATTTT
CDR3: CASSYSIAGQWPQHF

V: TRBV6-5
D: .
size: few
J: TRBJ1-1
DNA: TGTGCCAGCCATTCGTCAGCGGCTGAAGCTTTCTTT
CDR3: CASHSSAAEAFF

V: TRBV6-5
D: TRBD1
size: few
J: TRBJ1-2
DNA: TGTGCCAGCAGCAACGGACAGGGGAATGGCTACACCTTC
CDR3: CASSNGQGNGYTF

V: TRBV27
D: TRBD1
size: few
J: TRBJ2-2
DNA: TGTGCCAGCAGTTATCTACAGGGGAGAGGCACCGGGGAGCTGTTTTTT
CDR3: CASSYLQGRGTGELFF

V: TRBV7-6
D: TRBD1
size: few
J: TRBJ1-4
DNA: TGTGCCAGCAGCCCCGATCAAGGGACAGGGAATGAAAAACTGTTTTTT
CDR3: CASSPDQGTGNEKLFF

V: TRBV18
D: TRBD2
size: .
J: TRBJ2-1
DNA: TGTGCCAGCTCACTAACCCTATCCCGGACTAGCGGGGGGCGGAATGAGCAGTTCTTC
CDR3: CASSLTLSRTSGGRNEQFF

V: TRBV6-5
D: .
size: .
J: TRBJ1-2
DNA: TGTGCCAGCGGAACGACGGAGCTCCGGGGCTACACCTTC
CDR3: CASGTTELRGYTF

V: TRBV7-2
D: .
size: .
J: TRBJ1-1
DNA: TGTGCCAGCAGCTTTTTTGGGGCGAACACTGAAGCTTTCTTT
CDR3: CASSFFGANTEAFF

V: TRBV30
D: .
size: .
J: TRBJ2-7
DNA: TGTGCCTTTGACCGGGAGAGCTCCTACGAGCAGTACTTC
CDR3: CAFDRESSYEQYF

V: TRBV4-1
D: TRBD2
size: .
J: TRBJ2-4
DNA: TGCGCCAGCAGCCTGGGACTAGCGGGAGGTCTGACCAAAAACATTCAGTACTTC
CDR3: CASSLGLAGGLTKNIQYF

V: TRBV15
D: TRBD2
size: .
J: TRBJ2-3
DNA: TGTGCCACCAGCACAATTAGCGGGAGGGCCCTCATGTCAGATACGCAGTATTTT
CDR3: CATSTISGRALMSDTQYF

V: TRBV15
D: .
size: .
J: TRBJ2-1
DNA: TGTGCCACCAGCACATTGGACAGAGATGACAATGAGCAGTTCTTC
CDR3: CATSTLDRDDNEQFF

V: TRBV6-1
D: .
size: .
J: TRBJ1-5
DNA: TGTGCCAGCAGCGGAGATCCTAGCAATCAGCCCCAGCATTTT
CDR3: CASSGDPSNQPQHF

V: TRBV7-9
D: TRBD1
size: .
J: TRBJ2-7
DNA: TGTGCCACCAGCCGAGAGGACAGGGTCCACGAGCAGTACTTC
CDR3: CATSREDRVHEQYF

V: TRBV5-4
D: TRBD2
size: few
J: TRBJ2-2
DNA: TGTGCCAGCAGCTTGGCGGGGAGGGCCACCGGGGAGCTGTTTTTT
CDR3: CASSLAGRATGELFF

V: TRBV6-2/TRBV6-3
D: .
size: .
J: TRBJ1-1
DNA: TGTGCCAGCAGTTGGAAAGGGGGAGGGCGGCGGACTGAAGCTTTCTTT
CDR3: CASSWKGGGRRTEAFF

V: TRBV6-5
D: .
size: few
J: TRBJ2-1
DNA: TGTGCCAGCAGCCTTGACAACCTTTACAATGAGCAGTTCTTC
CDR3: CASSLDNLYNEQFF

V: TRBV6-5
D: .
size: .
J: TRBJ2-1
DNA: TGTGCCAGCAGTTACGAGACTGGTCACAATGAGCAGTTCTTC
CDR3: CASSYETGHNEQFF

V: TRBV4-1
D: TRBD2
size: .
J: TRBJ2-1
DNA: TGCGCCAGCAGCCAAGAGGGGCGGGGGGCCTACAATGAGCAGTTCTTC
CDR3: CASSQEGRGAYNEQFF

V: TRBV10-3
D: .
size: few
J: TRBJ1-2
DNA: TGTGCCATCAGTGAGGTTGTAGGGGCGAACTATGGCTACACCTTC
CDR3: CAISEVVGANYGYTF

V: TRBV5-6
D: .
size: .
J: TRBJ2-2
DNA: TGTGCCAGCAGCTGGGTGGGCGCCGGGGAGCTGTTTTTT
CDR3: CASSWVGAGELFF

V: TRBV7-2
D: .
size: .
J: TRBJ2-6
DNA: TGTGCCAGCAGCGTTAGGGAATCCGGGGCCAACGTCCTGACTTTC
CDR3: CASSVRESGANVLTF

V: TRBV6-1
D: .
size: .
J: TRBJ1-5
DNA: TGTGCCAGCAAAGATGGTAGGGTTGGTCAGCCCCAGCATTTT
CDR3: CASKDGRVGQPQHF

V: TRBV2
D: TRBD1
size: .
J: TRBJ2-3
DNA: TGTGCCAGCAGTGAGGACAGGACCGGGGCAGATACGCAGTATTTT
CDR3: CASSEDRTGADTQYF

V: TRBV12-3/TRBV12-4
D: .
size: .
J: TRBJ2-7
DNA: TGTGCCAGCAGTCACCGTTCCCGGGGCGCCTACGAGCAGTACTTC
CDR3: CASSHRSRGAYEQYF

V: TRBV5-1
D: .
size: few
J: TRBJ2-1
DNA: TGCGCCAGCAGCTTGTCCAGACACTCCTACAATGAGCAGTTCTTC
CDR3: CASSLSRHSYNEQFF

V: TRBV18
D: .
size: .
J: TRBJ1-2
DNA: TGTGCCAGCTCACTATCCACCCACGGCGTAGGGGACTATGGCTACACCTTC
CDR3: CASSLSTHGVGDYGYTF

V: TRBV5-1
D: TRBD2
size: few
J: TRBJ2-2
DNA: TGCGCCAGCAGCTTGGCGGGACTAGCGGGGAACACCGGGGAGCTGTTTTTT
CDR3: CASSLAGLAGNTGELFF

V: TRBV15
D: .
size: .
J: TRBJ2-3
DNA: TGTGCCACCAGCGAGGGGACCACAGATACGCAGTATTTT
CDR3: CATSEGTTDTQYF

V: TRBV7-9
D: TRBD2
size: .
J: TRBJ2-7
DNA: TGTGCCAGCAGATACTCTAGCGGGGGGGATCGCGAGCAGTACTTC
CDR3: CASRYSSGGDREQYF

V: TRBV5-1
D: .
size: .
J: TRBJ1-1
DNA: TGCGCCAGCAGGTTGACGGCCGCGGACACTGAAGCTTTCTTT
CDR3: CASRLTAADTEAFF

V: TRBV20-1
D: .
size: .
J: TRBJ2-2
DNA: TGCAGTGCCGCCGACAAGCGTAACACCGGGGAGCTGTTTTTT
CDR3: CSAADKRNTGELFF

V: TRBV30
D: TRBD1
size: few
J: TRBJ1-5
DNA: TGTGCCTGGAGTGTGGCAGGGGGATTGCAGCCCCAGCATTTT
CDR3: CAWSVAGGLQPQHF

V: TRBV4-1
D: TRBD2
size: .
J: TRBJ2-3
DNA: TGCGCCAGCAGCCAAGGGACTAGCGGGGGGGCAGATACGCAGTATTTT
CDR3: CASSQGTSGGADTQYF

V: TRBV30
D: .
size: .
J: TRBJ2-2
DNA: TGTGCCTGGAGTGGACAGAACACCGGGGAGCTGTTTTTT
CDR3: CAWSGQNTGELFF

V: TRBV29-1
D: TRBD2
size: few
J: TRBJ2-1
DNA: TGCAGCGTTTTACCTAGGCCGGGACTAGAAACTAACAATGAGCAGTTCTTC
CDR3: CSVLPRPGLETNNEQFF

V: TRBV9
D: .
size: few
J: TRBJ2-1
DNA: TGTGCCAGCAGCGTTCTCCCTGGCGAGCAGTTCTTC
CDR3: CASSVLPGEQFF

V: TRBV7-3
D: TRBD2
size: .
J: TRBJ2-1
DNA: TGTGCCAGCAGCCCCACCACCTTTCCCGGGACTAGCGAACCCAATGAGCAGTTCTTC
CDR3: CASSPTTFPGTSEPNEQFF

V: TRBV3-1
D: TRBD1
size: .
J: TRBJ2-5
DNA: TGTGCCAGCAGCCAAGGCTATCGGGACAGCCAAGAGACCCAGTACTTC
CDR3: CASSQGYRDSQETQYF